This TCR beta chain was sequenced in a study of blood T cells in healthy people across ages. Next came a second PCR, run for roughly 6 to 11 cycles, which used a sample-barcoded 5' primer along with a J-beta primer mix. TCRdb fed the 5' RACE reads into MiXCR, producing one record per CDR3 protein. Here the sample spans approximately 800,000 distinct CDR3 sequences, approximately 25% being singletons. The study drew donors from healthy Caucasian individuals in Russia aged 6 to 90. RNA extraction gave at least 5 micrograms of total RNA per sample. The sample was also linked to a second study, of T cells of mothers and their children. That paper notes: Donation came from a few healthy Caucasian mothers together with their six children. Researchers found no T cell clones that were persistent and microchimeric.

The sequencing sample was made of blood. The TCR originated in a boy between 10 and 17 years old in good health.

The CDR3 DNA sequence: TGTGCCAGTACTGACAGCCTCCAAGGAAAACTGTTTTTT. It codes for CASTDSLQGKLFF. The J gene is TRBJ1-4, the V gene TRBV6-5; D is possibly TRBD1 (5 bases). The germline V gene encodes CDR1 MNHEY and CDR2 SVGAGI. The CDR3 length is 13 residues. V lost 9 bases and J 10 bases, leaving 18 bases between the germline ends.